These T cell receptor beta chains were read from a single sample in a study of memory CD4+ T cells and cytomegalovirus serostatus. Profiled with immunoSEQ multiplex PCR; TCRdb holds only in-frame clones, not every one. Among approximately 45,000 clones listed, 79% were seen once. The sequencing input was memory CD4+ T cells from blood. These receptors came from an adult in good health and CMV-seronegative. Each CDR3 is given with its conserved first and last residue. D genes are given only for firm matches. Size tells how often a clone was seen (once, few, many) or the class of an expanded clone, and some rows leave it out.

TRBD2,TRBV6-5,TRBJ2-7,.,TGTGCCAGCAGTTACGGCGGGAGGGCCAAGCTCCACGAGCAGTACTTC,CASSYGGRAKLHEQYF
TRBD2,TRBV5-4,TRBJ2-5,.,TGTGCCAGCAGCTGGGGACTAGCGGCCCAAGAGACCCAGTACTTC,CASSWGLAAQETQYF
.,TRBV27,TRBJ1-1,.,TGTGCCAGCAGTCTTCGGATGAACACTGAAGCTTTCTTT,CASSLRMNTEAFF
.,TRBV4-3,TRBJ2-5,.,TGCGCCAGCAGCCAAGATTTGGAGCGGCAAGAGACCCAGTACTTC,CASSQDLERQETQYF
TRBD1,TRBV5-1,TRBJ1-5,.,TGCGCCAGCAGCTTGGAGCCAGGGGGGCCCCAGCATTTT,CASSLEPGGPQHF
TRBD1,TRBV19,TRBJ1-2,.,TGTGCCAGTAGTAACCCAGGGGGCTATGGCTACACCTTC,CASSNPGGYGYTF
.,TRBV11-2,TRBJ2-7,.,TGTGCCAGCAGCCCGTTGGACCGAAGAGGCTCCTACGAGCAGTACTTC,CASSPLDRRGSYEQYF
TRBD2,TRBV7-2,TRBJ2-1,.,TGTGCCAGCAGCTCCAAAACGACTAGCGGAAATGAGCAGTTCTTC,CASSSKTTSGNEQFF
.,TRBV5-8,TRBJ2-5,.,TGTGCCAGCAGATACACTGGCGGAGGGGGGATAAAAGAGACCCAGTACTTC,CASRYTGGGGIKETQYF
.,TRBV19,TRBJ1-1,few,TGTGCCAGTAGTAAGGACCAGATTAACACTGAAGCTTTCTTT,CASSKDQINTEAFF
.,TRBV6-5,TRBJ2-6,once,TGTGCCAGCAGTTACTTCCGACAGGCTGGGGCCAACGTCCTGACTTTC,CASSYFRQAGANVLTF
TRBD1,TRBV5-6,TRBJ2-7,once,TGTGCCAGCAGCGGGGGGGACAGGGACTACGAGCAGTACTTC,CASSGGDRDYEQYF
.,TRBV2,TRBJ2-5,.,TGTGCCAGCGCGTACTATGGGGAAGAGACCCAGTACTTC,CASAYYGEETQYF
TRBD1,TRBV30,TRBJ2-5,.,TGTGCCTGGAGTGCCAGCCGGACAGGGCGAGAGACCCAGTACTTC,CAWSASRTGRETQYF
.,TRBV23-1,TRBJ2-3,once,TGCGCCAGCAGTAACCCCTGGATATTAGATACGCAGTATTTT,CASSNPWILDTQYF
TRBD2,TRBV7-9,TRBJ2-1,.,TGTGCCAGCAGCTTAAGGCTAGCGGGAGTGGGTGAGCAGTTCTTC,CASSLRLAGVGEQFF
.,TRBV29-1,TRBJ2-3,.,TGCAGCTTCGCTTGGTTAGAGGCGACAGATACGCAGTATTTT,CSFAWLEATDTQYF
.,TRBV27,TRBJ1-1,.,TGTGCCAGCAGTTTATCGTACAGGCCCTACACTGAAGCTTTCTTT,CASSLSYRPYTEAFF
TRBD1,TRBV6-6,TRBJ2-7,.,TGTGCCAGCAGCCGCGAGGTGACAGGGCCATTCGAGGAGCAGTACTTC,CASSREVTGPFEEQYF
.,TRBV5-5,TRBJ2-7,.,TGTGCCAGCAGCTTGGTGAGGGGAACCGAGCAGTACTTC,CASSLVRGTEQYF
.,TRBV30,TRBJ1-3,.,TGTGCCTGGAGCCCCCTCAGTGGATGGTTCTCTGGAAACACCATATATTTT,CAWSPLSGWFSGNTIYF
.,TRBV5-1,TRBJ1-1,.,TGCGCCAGCAGCTGGGGGGGGGAGAACACTGAAGCTTTCTTT,CASSWGGENTEAFF
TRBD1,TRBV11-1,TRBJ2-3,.,TGTGCCAGCAGCTGGACAGGAATGGGACCGAGGGGAAATACGCAGTATTTT,CASSWTGMGPRGNTQYF
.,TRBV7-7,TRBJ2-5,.,TGTGCCAGCAGCTCCGGGCCAGAAGAGACCCAGTACTTC,CASSSGPEETQYF
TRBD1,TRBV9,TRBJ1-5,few,TGTGCCAGCAGCGTAGGGACAGGTGGGGGTCAGCCCCAGCATTTT,CASSVGTGGGQPQHF
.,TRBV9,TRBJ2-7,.,TGTGCCAGCAGCGTCGTTCTTATATCAGGGTGGGACTCCTACGAGCAGTACTTC,CASSVVLISGWDSYEQYF
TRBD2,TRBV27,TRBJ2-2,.,TGTGCCAGCAGTTCTAGCGGGAGGGCCCCCGGGGAGCTGTTTTTT,CASSSSGRAPGELFF
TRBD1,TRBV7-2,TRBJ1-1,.,TGTGCCAGCAGCTGGGCCGGGACAGGGAACACTGAAGCTTTCTTT,CASSWAGTGNTEAFF
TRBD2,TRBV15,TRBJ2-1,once,TGTGCCACCAGCCACGTGATAGCGGGGGACAATGAGCAGTTCTTC,CATSHVIAGDNEQFF
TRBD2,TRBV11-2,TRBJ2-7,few,TGTGCCAGCAGCCCCTTAGCGGGAACGTCCTACGAGCAGTACTTC,CASSPLAGTSYEQYF
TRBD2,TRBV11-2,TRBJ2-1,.,TGTGCCAGCAGCTTATCCAGCGGGAGGGCAAATGAGCAGTTCTTC,CASSLSSGRANEQFF
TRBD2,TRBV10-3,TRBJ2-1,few,TGTGCCATCAGTGAGTCGTTAGGCCGACTAGCGGGAAAGCAGTTCTTC,CAISESLGRLAGKQFF
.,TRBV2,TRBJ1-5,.,TGTGCCAGCAATAGGGGGAATCAGCCCCAGCATTTT,CASNRGNQPQHF
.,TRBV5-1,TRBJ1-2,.,TGCGCCAGCAGCCCGGAGGTCGGGGTTGGTGGCTACACCTTC,CASSPEVGVGGYTF
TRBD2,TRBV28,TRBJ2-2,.,TGTGCCAGCAGCCGACGGCGACTAGCGGGAGTTGGCACCGGGGAGCTGTTTTTT,CASSRRRLAGVGTGELFF